This record looks at one T cell receptor beta chain sequence and its context. Its antigen remains unknown. Generated by immunoSEQ multiplex PCR, the TCRdb table keeps only in-frame clones and is missing some. The repertoire holds over 150,000 clones, with roughly 90% as singletons. The data were taken from a study of T cell responses to AZD1222 COVID-19 vaccine. The study, taken as a whole, reports: Regions left unmutated in variants are reportedly the target of nearly half of spike-specific TCRs. The donors showed a predominance of white British ancestry and of females, with possible underestimation of clonal diversity. Seropositive AZD1222 recipients at baseline numbered only six or seven. Spike-wide coverage was observed for vaccine-associated CD4 TCRs, with dominant responses at 160-218 and 743-854.

This CDR3 has 16 amino acids. CDR1 and CDR2 from the germline V gene are MNHEY and SMNVEV (reference sequence). V was shortened by 3 bases and J by 2 bases, with 17 bases between the two germline ends. V and J are TRBV27 and TRBJ2-7; D gene unclear. The specimen comprised peripheral blood, sampled 28 days after the second AZD1222 dose. The origin of this receptor is an adult who received the AZD1222 COVID-19 vaccine. The CDR3 sequence is CASSFSISAVTYEQYF. CDR3 nucleotides: TGTGCCAGCAGTTTTTCAATATCGGCCGTAACCTACGAGCAGTACTTC.